The present entry profiles one T cell receptor beta chain with its context. Its antigen remains unidentified. Those who donated were healthy HIV-negative adults, with no recent acute infections or vaccinations reported. The study separated CD4+ cells into CD45RA+ naive and CD45RA-negative memory subsets. Only in-frame clones appear in the TCRdb table, and some are missing; sequencing was by immunoSEQ multiplex PCR. In the table there are over a million clones, around 98% of which are singletons. V shed 0 bases and J shed 5 bases, with 16 bases lying between them. The germline V gene has CDR1 MNHEY and CDR2 SVGAGI. CDR3 length: 16 amino acids. The data originate from a study of shared clonotypes between healthy human individuals. Broader study findings: Several donors shared 4.5% to 6.5% of their naive CD4 clonotypes. As a rule, naive subsets had a larger estimated richness than memory subsets.

The receptor was isolated from a young man in good health. Source material: naive CD4+ T cells sorted from blood. Subset noted: CD45RA+ positively selected. The chain couples TRBV6-5 to TRBJ1-1; a weak D match, TRBD1 (5 bases). CDR3: CASSYSYSPWGTEAFF. In DNA, the CDR3 is TGTGCCAGCAGTTACTCTTACTCCCCCTGGGGGACTGAAGCTTTCTTT.